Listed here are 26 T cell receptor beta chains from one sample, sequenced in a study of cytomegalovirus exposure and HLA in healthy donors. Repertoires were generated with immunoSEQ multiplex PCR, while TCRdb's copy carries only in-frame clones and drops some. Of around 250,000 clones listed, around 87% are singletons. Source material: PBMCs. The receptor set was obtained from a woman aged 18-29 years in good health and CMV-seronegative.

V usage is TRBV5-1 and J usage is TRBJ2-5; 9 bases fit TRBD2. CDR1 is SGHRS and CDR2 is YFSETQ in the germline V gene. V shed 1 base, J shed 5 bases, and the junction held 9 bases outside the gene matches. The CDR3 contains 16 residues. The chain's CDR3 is CASSLLLAGKWETQYF. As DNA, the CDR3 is TGCGCCAGCAGCTTGCTTCTAGCGGGGAAATGGGAGACCCAGTACTTC.

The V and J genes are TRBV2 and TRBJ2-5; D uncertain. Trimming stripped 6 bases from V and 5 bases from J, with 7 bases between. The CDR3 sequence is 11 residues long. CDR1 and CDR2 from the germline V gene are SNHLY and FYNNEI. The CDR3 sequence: CASRLSETQYF. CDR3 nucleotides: TGTGCCAGCAGGTTATCGGAGACCCAGTACTTC.

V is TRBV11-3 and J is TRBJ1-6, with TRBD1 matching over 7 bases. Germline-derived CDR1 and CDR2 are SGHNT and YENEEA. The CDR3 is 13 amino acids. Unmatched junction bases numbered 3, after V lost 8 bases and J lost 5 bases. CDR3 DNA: TGTGCCAGCCACAGGGGACATAATTCACCCCTCCACTTT. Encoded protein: CASHRGHNSPLHF.

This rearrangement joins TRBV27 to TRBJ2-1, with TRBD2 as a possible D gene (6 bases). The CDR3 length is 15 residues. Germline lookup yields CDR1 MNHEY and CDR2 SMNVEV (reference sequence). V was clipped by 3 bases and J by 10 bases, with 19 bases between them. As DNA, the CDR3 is TGTGCCAGCAGTTTTTCGGCGGGAAGGGGTGTGGAGCAGTTCTTC. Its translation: CASSFSAGRGVEQFF.

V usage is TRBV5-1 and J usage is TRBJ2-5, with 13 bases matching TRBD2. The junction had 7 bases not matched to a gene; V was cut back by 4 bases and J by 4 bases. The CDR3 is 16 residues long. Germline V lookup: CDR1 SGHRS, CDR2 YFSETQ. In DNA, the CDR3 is TGCGCCAGCAGCGGGGCACTAGCGGGGGGGCCAGAGACCCAGTACTTC. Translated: CASSGALAGGPETQYF.

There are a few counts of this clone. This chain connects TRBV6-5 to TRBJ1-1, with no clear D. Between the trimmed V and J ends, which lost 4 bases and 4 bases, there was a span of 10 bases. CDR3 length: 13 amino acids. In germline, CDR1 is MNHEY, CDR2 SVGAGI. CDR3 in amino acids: CASSSGRFTEAFF. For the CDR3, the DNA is TGTGCCAGCAGTTCTGGGAGGTTCACTGAAGCTTTCTTT.

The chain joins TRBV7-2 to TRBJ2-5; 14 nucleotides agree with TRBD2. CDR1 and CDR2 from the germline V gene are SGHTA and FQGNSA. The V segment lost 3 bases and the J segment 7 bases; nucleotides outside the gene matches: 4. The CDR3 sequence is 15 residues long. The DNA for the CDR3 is TGTGCCAGCAGCTTGACTAGCGGGGGGGCTGGGACCCAGTACTTC. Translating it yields CASSLTSGGAGTQYF.

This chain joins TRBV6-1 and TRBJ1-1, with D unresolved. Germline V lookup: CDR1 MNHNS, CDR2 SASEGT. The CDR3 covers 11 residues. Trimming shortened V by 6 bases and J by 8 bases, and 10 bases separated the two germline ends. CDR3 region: CASSPTGEAFF. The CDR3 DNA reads TGTGCCAGCAGCCCAACGGGGGAAGCTTTCTTT.

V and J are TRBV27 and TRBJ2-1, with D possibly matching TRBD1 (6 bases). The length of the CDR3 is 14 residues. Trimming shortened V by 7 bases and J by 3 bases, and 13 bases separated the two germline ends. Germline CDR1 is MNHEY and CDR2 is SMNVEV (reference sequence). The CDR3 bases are TGTGCCAGCATCCCGGGACAAAACTACAATGAGCAGTTCTTC. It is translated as CASIPGQNYNEQFF.

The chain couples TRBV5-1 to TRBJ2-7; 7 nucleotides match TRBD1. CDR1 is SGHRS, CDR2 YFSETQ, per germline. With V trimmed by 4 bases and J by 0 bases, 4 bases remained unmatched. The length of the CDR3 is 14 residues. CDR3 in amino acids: CASSPGDSSYEQYF. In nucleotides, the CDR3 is TGCGCCAGCAGCCCCGGGGACAGCTCCTACGAGCAGTACTTC.

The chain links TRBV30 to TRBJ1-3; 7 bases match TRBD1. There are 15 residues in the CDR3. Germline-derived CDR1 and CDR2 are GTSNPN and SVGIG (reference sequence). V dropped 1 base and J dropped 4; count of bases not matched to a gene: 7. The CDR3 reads CAWSDEGASGNTIYF. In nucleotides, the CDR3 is TGTGCCTGGAGTGATGAGGGGGCATCGGGAAACACCATATATTTT.

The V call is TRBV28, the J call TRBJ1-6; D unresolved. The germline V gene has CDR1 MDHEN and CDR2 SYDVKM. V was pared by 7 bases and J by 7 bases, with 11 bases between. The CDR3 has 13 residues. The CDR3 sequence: CASKSPGNSPLHF. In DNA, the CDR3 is TGTGCCAGCAAGTCGCCGGGGAATTCACCCCTCCACTTT.

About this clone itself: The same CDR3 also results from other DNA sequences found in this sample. For the CDR3, the DNA is TGTGCCAGCAGCGTAGGGGGGCAGACTGAAGCTTTCTTT. Translation gives CASSVGGQTEAFF. The rearrangement links TRBV9 to TRBJ1-1; the D gene is possibly TRBD1 (6 bases). V was pared by 0 bases and J by 5 bases, with 8 bases between. Germline V CDR1 and CDR2: SGDLS, YYNGEE. The CDR3 contains 13 residues. Supplemented by reference TRBV9 and TRBJ1-1, the full variable domain reads DSGVTQTPKHLITATGQRVTLRCSPRSGDLSVYWYQQSLDQGLQFLIQYYNGEERAKGNILERFSAQQFPDLHSELNLSSLELGDSALYFCASSVGGQTEAFFGQGTRLTVV.

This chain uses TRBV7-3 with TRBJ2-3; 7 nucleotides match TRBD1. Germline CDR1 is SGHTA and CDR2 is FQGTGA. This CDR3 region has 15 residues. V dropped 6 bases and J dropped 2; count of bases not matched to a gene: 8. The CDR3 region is CASRPPGQPTDTQYF. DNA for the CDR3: TGTGCCAGCAGGCCGCCGGGACAGCCCACAGATACGCAGTATTTT.

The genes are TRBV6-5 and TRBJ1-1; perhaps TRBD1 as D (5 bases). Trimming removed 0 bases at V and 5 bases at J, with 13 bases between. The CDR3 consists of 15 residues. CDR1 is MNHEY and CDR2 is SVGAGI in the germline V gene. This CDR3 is CASSYSAGLTTEAFF. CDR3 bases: TGTGCCAGCAGTTACTCGGCGGGACTGACTACTGAAGCTTTCTTT.

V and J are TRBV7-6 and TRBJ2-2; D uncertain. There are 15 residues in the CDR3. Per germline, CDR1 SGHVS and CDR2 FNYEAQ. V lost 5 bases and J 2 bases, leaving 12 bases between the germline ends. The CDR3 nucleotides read TGTGCCAGCAGCCTCCCGGGTACAAACACCGGGGAGCTGTTTTTT. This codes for CASSLPGTNTGELFF.

The DNA of the CDR3 is TGTGCCAGCAGTACCGCGGGGGGGCTCGAGCAGTACGTC. Amino acids: CASSTAGGLEQYV. The chain has TRBV6-1 and TRBJ2-7; 9 bases match TRBD2. The CDR3 contains 13 residues. V gave up 5 bases and J gave up 6 bases; unmatched junction bases: 5. Per germline, CDR1 MNHNS and CDR2 SASEGT.

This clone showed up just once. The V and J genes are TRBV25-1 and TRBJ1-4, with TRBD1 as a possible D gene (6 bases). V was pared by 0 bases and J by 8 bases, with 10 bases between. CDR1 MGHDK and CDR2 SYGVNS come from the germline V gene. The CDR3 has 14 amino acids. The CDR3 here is CASSEYQGREKLFF. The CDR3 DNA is TGTGCCAGCAGTGAATACCAGGGGCGGGAAAAACTGTTTTTT.

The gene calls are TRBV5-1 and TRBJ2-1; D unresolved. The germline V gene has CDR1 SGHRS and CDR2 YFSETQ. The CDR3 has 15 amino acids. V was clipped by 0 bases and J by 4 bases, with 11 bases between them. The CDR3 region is CASSLVVSEYNEQFF. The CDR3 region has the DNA TGCGCCAGCAGCTTGGTGGTCAGCGAATACAATGAGCAGTTCTTC.

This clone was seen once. Written as DNA, the CDR3 is TGCAGCGTTGAACGTCGGCGGGAGCGGAGAGAGACCCAGTACTTC. It translates to CSVERRRERRETQYF. The rearrangement links TRBV29-1 to TRBJ2-5; 7 bases map to TRBD2. Germline lookup yields CDR1 SQVTM and CDR2 ANQGSEA. The CDR3 has 15 residues. The junction had 10 bases not matched to a gene; V was cut back by 2 bases and J by 4 bases.

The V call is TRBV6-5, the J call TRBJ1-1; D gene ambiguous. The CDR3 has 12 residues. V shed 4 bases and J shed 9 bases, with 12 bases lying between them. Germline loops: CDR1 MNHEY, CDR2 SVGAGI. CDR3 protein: CASSSRQFQAFF. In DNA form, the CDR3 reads TGTGCCAGCAGTTCCAGACAATTTCAAGCTTTCTTT.

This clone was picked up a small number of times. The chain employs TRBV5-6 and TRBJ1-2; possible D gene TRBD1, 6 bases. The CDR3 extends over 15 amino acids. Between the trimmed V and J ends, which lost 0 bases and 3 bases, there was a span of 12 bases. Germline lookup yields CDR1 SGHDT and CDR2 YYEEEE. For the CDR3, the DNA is TGTGCCAGCAGCTTGGCCTCAGGGGTTGACTATGGCTACACCTTC. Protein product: CASSLASGVDYGYTF.

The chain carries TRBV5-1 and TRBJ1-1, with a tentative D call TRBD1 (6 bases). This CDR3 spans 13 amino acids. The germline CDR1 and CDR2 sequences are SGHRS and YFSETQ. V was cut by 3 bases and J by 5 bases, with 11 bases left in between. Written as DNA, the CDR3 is TGCGCCAGCAGCTACACAGGGAATACTGAAGCTTTCTTT. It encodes CASSYTGNTEAFF.

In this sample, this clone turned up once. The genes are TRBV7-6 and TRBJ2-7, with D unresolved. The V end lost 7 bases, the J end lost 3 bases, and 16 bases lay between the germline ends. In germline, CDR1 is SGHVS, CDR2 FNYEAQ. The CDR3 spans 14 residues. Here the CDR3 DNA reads TGTGCCAGCACCCCCTTTTTGGGCGACTACGAGCAGTACTTC. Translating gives CASTPFLGDYEQYF.

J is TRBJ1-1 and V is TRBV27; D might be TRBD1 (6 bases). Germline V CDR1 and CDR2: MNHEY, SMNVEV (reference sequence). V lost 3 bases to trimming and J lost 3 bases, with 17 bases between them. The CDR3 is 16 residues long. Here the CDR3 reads CASSLLSVGADTEAFF. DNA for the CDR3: TGTGCCAGCAGTTTGTTGTCGGTGGGGGCGGACACTGAAGCTTTCTTT.

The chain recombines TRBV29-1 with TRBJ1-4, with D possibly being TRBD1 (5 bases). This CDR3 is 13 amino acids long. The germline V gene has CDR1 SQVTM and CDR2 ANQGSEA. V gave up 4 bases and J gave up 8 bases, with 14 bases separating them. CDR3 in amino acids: CSVVGRATEKLFF. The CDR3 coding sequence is TGCAGCGTTGTAGGCAGGGCAACGGAAAAACTGTTTTTT.